This is a list of T cell receptor beta chains from one sample in a study of T-cell memory formation after mild COVID-19. Each CDR3 protein is one row after TCRdb ran MiXCR on the 5' RACE reads. The sample contains roughly 49,000 distinct CDR3 sequences, 25% to 35% of which appear only once. Input material: PBMCs or a T cell subset sorted from them (not recorded which). Receptors originate from a man in his late teens or twenties who had mild COVID-19 (a few samples of this study predate the infection). Cell type and time point are not known. Each CDR3 is given with its conserved first and last residue.

v_call	j_call	cdr3_aa
TRBV6-6	TRBJ1-1	CASSYSEESNTEAFF
TRBV20-1	TRBJ2-2	CSAREGQDSGELFF
TRBV29-1	TRBJ2-7	CSVEEGQGAPYEQYF
TRBV5-1	TRBJ2-3	CASSFVSSGDTDTQYF
TRBV6-2/TRBV6-3	TRBJ2-5	CASSSPRESETQYF
TRBV12-3/TRBV12-4	TRBJ1-1	CASSLARARVWVRSMNTEAFF
TRBV6-2/TRBV6-3	TRBJ2-3	CASSPSAGFTDTQYF
TRBV29-1	TRBJ1-1	CSVRGGRDFTEAFF
TRBV12-3/TRBV12-4	TRBJ2-3	CASSFGDPTDTQYF
TRBV10-2	TRBJ2-1	CASSAGYVEQFF
TRBV4-2	TRBJ1-2	CASSQELRMGYTF
TRBV4-1	TRBJ2-3	CASSQLHGASTDTQYF
TRBV6-1	TRBJ1-1	CASRAEPQTEAFF
TRBV7-9	TRBJ2-3	CASSLVLGGSDTQYF
TRBV12-3/TRBV12-4	TRBJ1-2	CASSLGQNYGYTF
TRBV11-2	TRBJ2-3	CASSLNRPKADTQYF
TRBV9	TRBJ2-2	CASSTTPRTGGNTGELFF
TRBV25-1	TRBJ2-7	CASSGGGGHEQYF
TRBV20-1	TRBJ1-2	CSARAGERPGYTF
TRBV6-5	TRBJ2-7	CASSYSSMRGYSYEQYF
TRBV4-1	TRBJ2-5	CASSQDPSWETQYF
TRBV6-2/TRBV6-3	TRBJ2-1	CASRLAGGGNEQFF
TRBV14	TRBJ1-2	CASSRTGKGYGYTF
TRBV20-1	TRBJ2-3	CSASSEGASDTQYF
TRBV4-2	TRBJ2-6	CASSSSLLSGANVLTF
TRBV29-1	TRBJ1-1	CSVRDRGTEAFF
TRBV12-3/TRBV12-4	TRBJ2-2	CASNFLAGGRTGELFF
TRBV6-2/TRBV6-3	TRBJ1-2	CASSYGVRYGYTF
TRBV6-5	TRBJ2-1	CASWTVPNNEQFF
TRBV27	TRBJ1-1	CASSWGRANTEAFF
TRBV4-1	TRBJ2-7	CASSSQYRDKIYEQYF
TRBV4-1	TRBJ2-2	CASSEGTGELFF
TRBV4-1	TRBJ2-4	CASSQEERVKNIQYF
TRBV10-3	TRBJ2-5	CAISGEGETQYF
TRBV7-6	TRBJ1-1	CASSSGQYTEAFF
TRBV9	TRBJ2-5	CASSSWDGQETQYF
TRBV7-8	TRBJ2-5	CASSLEAGAGETQYF
TRBV15	TRBJ2-1	CATSRGTEVYNEQFF
TRBV29-1	TRBJ2-7	CSVEDQTGSSYEQYF
TRBV7-6	TRBJ2-1	CASSLDAGNYNEQFF
TRBV7-9	TRBJ1-4	CASSSLDEKLFF
TRBV2	TRBJ1-2	CASSESGVRYGYTF
TRBV7-9	TRBJ2-2	CASSSLRRGSGELFF
TRBV5-6	TRBJ1-5	CASSSGGDQPQHF
TRBV4-3	TRBJ2-1	CASSQERQVNNEQFF
TRBV6-5	TRBJ2-4	CASSPGRGAGNIQYF